One sample yielded the 22 T cell receptor beta chains listed below, sequenced in a study of cytotoxic CD8 clonotypes in ibrutinib-treated CLL. Assay: immunoSEQ multiplex PCR; the TCRdb copy retains only in-frame clones and omits some. The sample shows 150,000 to 200,000 clones, around 72% of them seen only once. The sequences come from PBMCs, collected after 24 months of ibrutinib treatment. All receptors come from a human donor with chronic lymphocytic leukemia.

The V call is TRBV6-4, the J call TRBJ2-7; 9 bases are a match to TRBD1. The junction had 11 bases not matched to a gene; V was cut back by 0 bases and J by 2 bases. The CDR3 totals 18 residues. Germline V gives CDR1 MRHNA, CDR2 SNTAGT. CDR3 in amino acids: CASSDSMTGGFMAYEQYF. DNA of the CDR3: TGTGCCAGCAGTGACTCGATGACAGGGGGATTCATGGCCTACGAGCAGTACTTC.

The V and J genes are TRBV6-1 and TRBJ2-3; no firm D call. CDR1 and CDR2 (germline): MNHNS, SASEGT. The V end was cut by 3 bases, the J end by 0 bases, with 7 bases between. This CDR3 spans 14 amino acids. The CDR3 loop is CASSELTSTDTQYF. The CDR3 coding sequence is TGTGCCAGCAGTGAGCTTACTAGCACAGATACGCAGTATTTT.

This sequence joins TRBV11-1 and TRBJ2-7; TRBD2 matches at 14 bases. J was trimmed by 6 bases and V by 5 bases; bases with no gene match: 0. This CDR3 comprises 13 residues. The germline V gene has CDR1 SGHAT and CDR2 FQDESV (reference sequence). CDR3 coding DNA: TGTGCCAGCAGCGGACTAGCGGGAGGCGAGCAGTACTTC. This encodes CASSGLAGGEQYF.

This chain joins TRBV25-1 and TRBJ1-2; TRBD1 agrees at 10 bases. The germline V gene encodes CDR1 MGHDK and CDR2 SYGVNS. The CDR3 sequence is 15 residues long. J was trimmed by 8 bases and V by 2 bases; bases with no gene match: 8. The chain's CDR3 is CASSEGTGVRGGYTF. CDR3 bases: TGTGCCAGCAGTGAAGGGACAGGGGTAAGAGGGGGCTACACCTTC.

The V and J genes are TRBV9 and TRBJ1-3; no definite D call. V lost 2 bases and J lost 0, with 6 bases in between. Looked up from germline, CDR1 is SGDLS and CDR2 is YYNGEE. The CDR3 is made up of 14 amino acids. CDR3 sequence (DNA): TGTGCCAGCAGCGTCGGGAACTCTGGAAACACCATATATTTT. This translates into CASSVGNSGNTIYF.

This chain connects TRBV6-5 to TRBJ2-1, with 10 bases aligning to TRBD2. CDR1 MNHEY and CDR2 SVGAGI come from the germline V gene. J lost 9 bases, V lost 2 bases, and 1 base had no gene match. The CDR3 runs 13 residues. The CDR3 DNA follows: TGTGCCAGCAGTTACCAGCGGGAGGGTGAGCAGTTCTTC. Its translation is CASSYQREGEQFF.

This chain connects TRBV6-6 to TRBJ2-2; D might be TRBD2 (6 bases). The V end was cut by 6 bases, the J end by 3 bases, with 11 bases between. CDR3 length: 14 amino acids. Germline V gene data show CDR1 as MNHNY and CDR2 as SVGAGI (reference sequence). The CDR3 DNA reads as TGTGCCAGCAGCGGGGGTCAGCACACCGGGGAGCTGTTTTTT. As protein: CASSGGQHTGELFF.

This sequence joins TRBV29-1 and TRBJ1-1; 9 nucleotides agree with TRBD1. The CDR3 has 13 residues. Germline-derived CDR1 and CDR2 are SQVTM and ANQGSEA. The DNA for the CDR3 is TGCAGTGCAAGGACAGGGGTTGTCACTGAAGCTTTCTTT. Residues: CSARTGVVTEAFF.

This rearrangement joins TRBV28 to TRBJ2-7, with D perhaps matching TRBD2 (6 bases). This CDR3 has 14 residues. In germline, CDR1 is MDHEN, CDR2 SYDVKM. V was cut by 6 bases and J by 3 bases, with 15 bases left in between. CDR3 bases: TGTGCCAGCAGCGGTGGGGGAGGTCGCTACGAGCAGTACTTC. This sequence encodes CASSGGGGRYEQYF.

The V and J genes are TRBV9 and TRBJ2-2, with D perhaps TRBD1 (6 bases). In germline, CDR1 is SGDLS, CDR2 YYNGEE. The CDR3 consists of 13 residues. The V end was cut by 5 bases, the J end by 6 bases, with 11 bases between. The CDR3 region is CASSTGFSGELFF. In nucleotides, the CDR3 is TGTGCCAGCAGTACAGGGTTTTCCGGGGAGCTGTTTTTT.

The chain has TRBV6-1 and TRBJ2-5, with 8 bases fitting TRBD1. The junction had 8 bases not matched to a gene; V was cut back by 7 bases and J by 4 bases. There are 14 residues in the CDR3. Per germline, CDR1 MNHNS and CDR2 SASEGT. CDR3 sequence reads: CASTVTGGGETQYF. The CDR3 nucleotides read TGTGCCAGCACCGTTACAGGGGGAGGAGAGACCCAGTACTTC.

This clone came up once. The chain couples TRBV5-4 to TRBJ2-7; 7 bases line up with TRBD1. Germline CDR1 SGHNT, CDR2 YYREEE (reference sequence). This CDR3 region has 13 residues. Losses at the gene ends were 4 bases for V and 3 bases for J; bases not matched to a gene: 4. CDR3 residues: CASSPGQDYEQYF. CDR3 DNA: TGTGCCAGCAGCCCCGGACAGGACTACGAGCAGTACTTC.

The chain is built from TRBV29-1 and TRBJ2-1; D gene ambiguous. Germline-derived CDR1 and CDR2 are SQVTM and ANQGSEA. CDR3 length: 14 residues. The V and J ends lost 1 base and 10 bases respectively, with 17 bases between them. The CDR3 DNA sequence: TGCAGCGTTGAAGTATGGTCGGCAGAACGAGAGCAGTTCTTC. Its translation: CSVEVWSAEREQFF.

The chain couples TRBV5-1 to TRBJ2-6, with TRBD1 matching 7 bases. Germline V gene lookup returns CDR1 SGHRS and CDR2 YFSETQ. With 1 base clipped from V and 0 bases from J, the junction kept 4 bases outside the gene matches. This CDR3 has 17 amino acids. Written as DNA, the CDR3 is TGCGCCAGCAGCTTGTTCACAGGGGACTCTGGGGCCAACGTCCTGACTTTC. Its translation: CASSLFTGDSGANVLTF. Using reference TRBV5-1 and TRBJ2-6 for the parts outside the CDR3, the full variable domain is KAGVTQTPRYLIKTRGQQVTLSCSPISGHRSVSWYQQTPGQGLQFLFEYFSETQRNKGNFPGRFSGRQFSNSRSEMNVSTLELGDSALYLCASSLFTGDSGANVLTFGAGSRLTVL.

The rearrangement joins TRBV10-2 to TRBJ2-2; D possibly corresponds to TRBD1 (6 bases). This CDR3 is built from 13 residues. The germline V and J ends were trimmed by 6 bases and 7 bases, with 12 bases remaining between them. Germline assignment: CDR1 WSHSY and CDR2 SAAADI. The CDR3 is CASRVQGGGELFF. The DNA of the CDR3 is TGCGCCAGCAGGGTACAGGGCGGCGGGGAGCTGTTTTTT.

The CDR3 nucleotides read TGCAGCGTTGAAGTCAGGGGAGACTATGGCTACACCTTC. Its protein product is CSVEVRGDYGYTF. The V and J genes are TRBV29-1 and TRBJ1-2, with D perhaps matching TRBD1 (6 bases). CDR3 length equals 13 residues. Germline-derived CDR1 and CDR2 are SQVTM and ANQGSEA. Trimming shortened V by 1 base and J by 3 bases, and 9 bases separated the two germline ends.

This clone was picked up a small number of times. This chain connects TRBV2 to TRBJ2-7; D ambiguous. CDR1 is SNHLY and CDR2 is FYNNEI in the germline V gene. V lost 8 bases and J lost 4, with 6 bases in between. The CDR3 covers 10 residues. The CDR3 DNA is TGTGCCAGCCAACAGTACGAGCAGTACTTC. This codes for CASQQYEQYF.

The chain has TRBV4-3 and TRBJ2-1; tentative D call: TRBD2 (6 bases). The CDR3 runs 16 residues. V lost 1 base, J lost 0 bases, and 10 bases lay in between. Germline loops: CDR1 LGHNA, CDR2 YSLEER. Here the CDR3 reads CASSQGDGSSYNEQFF. CDR3 in DNA: TGCGCCAGCAGCCAAGGAGACGGGAGCTCCTACAATGAGCAGTTCTTC.

The chain recombines TRBV6-1 with TRBJ1-2; 9 nucleotides align to TRBD1. CDR3 size: 15 residues. Germline lookup yields CDR1 MNHNS and CDR2 SASEGT. V lost 3 bases and J lost 8; bases outside the gene matches: 10. CDR3 sequence (DNA): TGTGCCAGCAGTGACCGGGACAGGGACGCTCGGGGCTACACCTTC. The encoded protein is CASSDRDRDARGYTF.

V usage is TRBV6-1 and J usage is TRBJ2-7, with 11 bases matching TRBD2. V gave up 4 bases and J gave up 2 bases; unmatched junction bases: 1. CDR3 length: 14 amino acids. Germline CDR1 reads MNHNS; CDR2 reads SASEGT. The CDR3 DNA is TGTGCCAGCAGTGTAGCGGGAGGGCCCTACGAGCAGTACTTC. It codes for CASSVAGGPYEQYF.

The J gene is TRBJ2-5, the V gene TRBV29-1; 8 nucleotides line up with TRBD2. The CDR3 is 13 amino acids. Germline CDR1 is SQVTM and CDR2 is ANQGSEA. With 5 bases clipped from V and 5 bases from J, the junction kept 7 bases outside the gene matches. The CDR3 region is CSVLLAGLETQYF. The CDR3 nucleotides are TGCAGCGTTCTTTTAGCGGGATTGGAGACCCAGTACTTC. Full variable domain (outside the CDR3, taken from reference TRBV29-1 and TRBJ2-5): SAVISQKPSRDICQRGTSLTIQCQVDSQVTMMFWYRQQPGQSLTLIATANQGSEATYESGFVIDKFPISRPNLTFSTLTVSNMSPEDSSIYLCSVLLAGLETQYFGPGTRLLVL.

This clone was picked up one time. The V call is TRBV2, the J call TRBJ2-7; 9 nucleotides align to TRBD1. After removal of 6 bases from V and 5 bases from J, the junction contained 5 bases not matched to a gene. CDR1 and CDR2 (germline): SNHLY, FYNNEI. The length of the CDR3 is 13 residues. In nucleotides, the CDR3 is TGTGCCAGCAGCGCGGGACAGGGCAACGAGCAGTACTTC. This sequence encodes CASSAGQGNEQYF.